Listed below are T cell receptor beta chains from one sample, sequenced in a study of human T cells and chemical hapten exposure. TCRdb called the RACE reads again in MiXCR, with one record for every CDR3 protein. The sample holds under 400,000 distinct CDR3 sequences, 4.5% to 6% seen once. Sequencing was performed on whole blood, taken in connection with sensitization to the hapten diphenylcyclopropenone (DPC). Source of these receptors: a woman aged 50 to 60 with alopecia areata. Some clones in this sample may be carry-over from other donors' samples. The CDR3 runs from the conserved cysteine through the conserved F or W. A D gene is named only where the DNA matches it firmly. For some rows the clone size is stated as once, few or many, or as a class when expanded; others skip it.

abundance	v_gene	j_gene	d_gene	CDR3aa	CDR3nt
few	TRBV30	TRBJ1-5	TRBD1	CAWSFTGTVNQPQHF	TGTGCCTGGAGTTTCACCGGGACAGTCAATCAGCCCCAGCATTTT
many	TRBV20-1	TRBJ2-7	TRBD1	CSAGQGTYEQYF	TGCAGTGCTGGACAGGGAACCTACGAGCAGTACTTC
few	TRBV27	TRBJ1-2	-	CASSPSGPNYGYTF	TGTGCCAGCAGTCCCTCCGGCCCCAACTATGGCTACACCTTC
many	TRBV9	TRBJ2-3	-	CASSEEGATITDTQYF	TGTGCCAGCAGCGAGGAGGGGGCTACCATCACAGATACGCAGTATTTT
few	TRBV29-1	TRBJ2-2	-	CSVSPGPKRRELFF	TGCAGCGTATCTCCCGGCCCAAAGAGGAGGGAGCTGTTTTTT
many	TRBV7-2	TRBJ2-3	TRBD2	CASSLVGGPWNTQYF	TGTGCCAGCAGCTTAGTGGGAGGGCCTTGGAATACGCAGTATTTT
many	TRBV20-1	TRBJ2-3	-	CSARSRDTNTDTQYF	TGCAGTGCTAGAAGCCGGGACACCAACACAGATACGCAGTATTTT
many	TRBV12-3/TRBV12-4	TRBJ2-5	TRBD2	CASTPGLAGGGETQYF	TGTGCCAGCACCCCGGGACTAGCGGGAGGGGGGGAGACCCAGTACTTC
-	TRBV13	TRBJ2-3	-	CASSYPGHTDTQYF	TGTGCCAGCAGCTACCCCGGGCACACAGATACGCAGTATTTT
few	TRBV7-9	TRBJ1-4	-	CASSWRGYEKLFF	TGTGCCAGCAGCTGGCGAGGGTATGAAAAACTGTTTTTT
few	TRBV27	TRBJ2-1	-	CASSPLAGQSSYNEQFF	TGTGCCAGCAGTCCCTTAGCCGGCCAGAGCTCCTACAATGAGCAGTTCTTC
many	TRBV27	TRBJ2-1	-	CATLPSYNSNEQFF	TGTGCCACCCTCCCGAGCTACAATTCCAATGAGCAGTTCTTC
few	TRBV27	TRBJ2-3	TRBD2	CASSLITSGVTDTQYF	TGTGCCAGCAGTTTAATCACTAGCGGGGTCACAGATACGCAGTATTTT
-	TRBV10-3	TRBJ2-3	TRBD1	CAISTGQGAGDTQYF	TGTGCCATCAGTACCGGACAGGGGGCAGGAGATACGCAGTATTTT
-	TRBV20-1	TRBJ1-5	-	CSAGVGEANQPQHF	TGCAGTGCTGGGGTAGGGGAGGCCAATCAGCCCCAGCATTTT
many	TRBV28	TRBJ2-3	-	CASSPSPLPDTQYF	TGTGCCAGCAGTCCCAGTCCGCTGCCGGATACGCAGTATTTT
few	TRBV29-1	TRBJ2-7	-	CSVVEIGSEQYF	TGCAGCGTTGTAGAAATCGGGTCCGAGCAGTACTTC
-	TRBV12-5	TRBJ1-1	-	CASTRQREVNTEAFF	TGTGCTAGTACCCGCCAAAGGGAGGTGAACACTGAAGCTTTCTTT
many	TRBV2	TRBJ2-5	TRBD1	CASSVTGARGETQYF	TGTGCCAGCAGCGTTACAGGGGCTCGGGGAGAGACCCAGTACTTC
many	TRBV6-5	TRBJ2-3	-	CASSYSATDTQYF	TGTGCCAGCAGTTACTCGGCTACCGATACGCAGTATTTT
few	TRBV4-1	TRBJ1-5	TRBD1	CASSQAKGAGQPQHF	TGCGCCAGCAGCCAAGCGAAGGGGGCCGGTCAGCCCCAGCATTTT